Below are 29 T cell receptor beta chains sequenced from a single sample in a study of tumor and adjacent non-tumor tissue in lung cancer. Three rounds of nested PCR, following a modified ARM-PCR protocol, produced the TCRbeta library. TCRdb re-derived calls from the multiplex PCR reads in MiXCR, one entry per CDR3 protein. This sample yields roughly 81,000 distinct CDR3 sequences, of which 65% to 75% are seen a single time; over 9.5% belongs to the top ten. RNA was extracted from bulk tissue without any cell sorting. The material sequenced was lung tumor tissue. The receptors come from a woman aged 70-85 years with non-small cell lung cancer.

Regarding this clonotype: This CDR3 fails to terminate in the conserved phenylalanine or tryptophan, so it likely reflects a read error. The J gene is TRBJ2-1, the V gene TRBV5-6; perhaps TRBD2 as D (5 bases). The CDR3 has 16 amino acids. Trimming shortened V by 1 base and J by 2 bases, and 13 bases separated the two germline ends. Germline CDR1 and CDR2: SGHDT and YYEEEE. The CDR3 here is CASSLQAGLPYNEQFL. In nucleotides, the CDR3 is TGTGCCAGCAGCTTGCAAGCAGGACTGCCCTACAATGAGCAGTTCCTC.

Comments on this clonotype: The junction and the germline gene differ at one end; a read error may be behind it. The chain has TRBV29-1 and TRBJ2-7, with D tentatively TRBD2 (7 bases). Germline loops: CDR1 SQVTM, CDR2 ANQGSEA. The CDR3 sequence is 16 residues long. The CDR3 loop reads CSMTPEGGAEGYGQYF. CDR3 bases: TGCAGCATGACGCCGGAAGGGGGGGCCGAGGGCTACGGGCAGTACTTC.

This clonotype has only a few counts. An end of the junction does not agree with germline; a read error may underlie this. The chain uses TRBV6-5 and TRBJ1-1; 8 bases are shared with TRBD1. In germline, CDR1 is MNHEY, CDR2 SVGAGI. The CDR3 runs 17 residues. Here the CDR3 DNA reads TGTGCCAGTAGTTATTCTCGGACAGGGAGATTGAACACTGAAGCTTTCTTT. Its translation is CASSYSRTGRLNTEAFF.

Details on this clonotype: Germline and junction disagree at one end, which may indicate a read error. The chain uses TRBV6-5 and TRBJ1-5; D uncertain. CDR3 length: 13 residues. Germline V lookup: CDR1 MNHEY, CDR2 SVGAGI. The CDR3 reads CVSSYLSGGLQHF. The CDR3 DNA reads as TGTGTCAGCAGTTACCTCAGCGGTGGGCTCCAACATTTT.

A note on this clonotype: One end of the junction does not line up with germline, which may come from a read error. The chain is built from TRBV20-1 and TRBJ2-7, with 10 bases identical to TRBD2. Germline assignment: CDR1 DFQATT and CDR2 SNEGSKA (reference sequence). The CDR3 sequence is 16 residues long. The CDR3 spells CNASSSGRGGGYEQYF. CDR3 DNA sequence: TGCAATGCTAGTTCTAGCGGGAGAGGAGGTGGCTACGAGCAGTACTTC.

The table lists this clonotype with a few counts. Here the CDR3 DNA reads TGCGCCAGCAGCGCAGAATTCTCTGGGGCCAACGTCCTGACTTTC. Protein sequence: CASSAEFSGANVLTF. The rearrangement joins TRBV5-1 to TRBJ2-6; the D is unclear. Germline V gene data show CDR1 as SGHRS and CDR2 as YFSETQ. The CDR3 loop spans 15 amino acids. V lost 4 bases and J lost 0, with 8 bases in between.

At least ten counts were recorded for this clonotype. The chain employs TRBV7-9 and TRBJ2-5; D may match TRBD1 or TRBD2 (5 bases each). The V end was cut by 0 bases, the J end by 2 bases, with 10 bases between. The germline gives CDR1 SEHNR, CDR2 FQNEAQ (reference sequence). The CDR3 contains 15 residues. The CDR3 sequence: CASSLAWGRQETQYF. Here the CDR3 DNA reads TGTGCCAGCAGCTTAGCATGGGGGAGACAAGAGACCCAGTACTTC.

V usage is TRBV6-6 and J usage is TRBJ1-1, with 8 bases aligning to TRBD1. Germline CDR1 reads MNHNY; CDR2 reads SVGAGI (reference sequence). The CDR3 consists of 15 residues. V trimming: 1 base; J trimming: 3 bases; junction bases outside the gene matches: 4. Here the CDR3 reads CASSYLLTGDTEAFF. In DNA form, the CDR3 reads TGTGCCAGCAGTTACTTACTGACAGGGGACACTGAAGCTTTCTTT.

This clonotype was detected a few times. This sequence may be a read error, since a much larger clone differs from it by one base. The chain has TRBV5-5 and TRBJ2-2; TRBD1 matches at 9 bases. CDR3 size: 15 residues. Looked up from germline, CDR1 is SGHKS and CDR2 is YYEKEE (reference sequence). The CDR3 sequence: CASSRTGGHTGGLFF. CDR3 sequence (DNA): TGTGCCAGCAGCCGTACAGGGGGCCACACCGGGGGGCTGTTTTTT.

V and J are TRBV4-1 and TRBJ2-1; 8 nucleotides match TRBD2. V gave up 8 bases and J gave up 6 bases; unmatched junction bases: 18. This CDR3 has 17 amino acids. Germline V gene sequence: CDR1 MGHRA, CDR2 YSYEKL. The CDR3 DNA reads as TGCGCCAGCGACCAAGCGGTGCGAGCGGGAGAGTCCAATGAGCAGTTCTTC. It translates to CASDQAVRAGESNEQFF.

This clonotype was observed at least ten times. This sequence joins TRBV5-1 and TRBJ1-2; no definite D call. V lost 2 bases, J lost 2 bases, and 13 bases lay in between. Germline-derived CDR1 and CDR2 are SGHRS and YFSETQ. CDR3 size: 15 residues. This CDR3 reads CASSLGAQENYGYTF. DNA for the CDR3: TGCGCCAGCAGCTTAGGCGCTCAGGAGAACTATGGCTACACCTTC.

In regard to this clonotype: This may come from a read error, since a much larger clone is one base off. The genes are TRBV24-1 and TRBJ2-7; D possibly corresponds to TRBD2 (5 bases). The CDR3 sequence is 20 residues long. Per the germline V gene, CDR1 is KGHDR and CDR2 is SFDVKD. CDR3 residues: CATCEVEGPRINLRHYEQYF. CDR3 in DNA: TGTGCCACCTGTGAAGTTGAGGGCCCGCGGATAAACTTACGTCACTACGAGCAGTACTTC.

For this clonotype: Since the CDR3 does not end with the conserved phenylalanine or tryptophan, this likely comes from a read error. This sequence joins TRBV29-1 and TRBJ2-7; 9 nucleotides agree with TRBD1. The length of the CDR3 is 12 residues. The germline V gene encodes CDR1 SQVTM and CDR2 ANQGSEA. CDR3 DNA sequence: TGCAGCGCTACTACAGGGGGCTACGACCAGTACTTA. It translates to CSATTGGYDQYL.

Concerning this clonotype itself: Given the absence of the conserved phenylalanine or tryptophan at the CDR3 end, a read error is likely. CDR3 in DNA: TGTGCCAGTAGAGAGCCCGGGACAGGGGATAATTCACCCCTCCACATT. It yields the protein CASREPGTGDNSPLHI. The chain uses TRBV6-1 and TRBJ1-6, with 10 bases identical to TRBD1. The CDR3 spans 16 residues. The junction had 10 bases not matched to a gene; V was cut back by 9 bases and J by 5 bases. Germline CDR1 is MNHNS and CDR2 is SASEGT.

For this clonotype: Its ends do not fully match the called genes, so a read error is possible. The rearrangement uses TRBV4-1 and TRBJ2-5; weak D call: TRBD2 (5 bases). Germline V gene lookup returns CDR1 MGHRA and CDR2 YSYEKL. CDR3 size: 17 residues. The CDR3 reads CTSSQDRPGHQGGTQYF. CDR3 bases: TGCACCAGCAGCCAAGACCGGCCGGGCCACCAAGGAGGGACCCAGTACTTC.

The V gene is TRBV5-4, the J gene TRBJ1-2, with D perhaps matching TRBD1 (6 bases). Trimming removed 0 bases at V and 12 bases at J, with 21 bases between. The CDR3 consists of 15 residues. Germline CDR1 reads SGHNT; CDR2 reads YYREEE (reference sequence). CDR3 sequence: CASSLGGPGMARHTF. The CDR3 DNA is TGTGCCAGCAGCTTGGGGGGGCCAGGGATGGCTCGCCACACCTTC.

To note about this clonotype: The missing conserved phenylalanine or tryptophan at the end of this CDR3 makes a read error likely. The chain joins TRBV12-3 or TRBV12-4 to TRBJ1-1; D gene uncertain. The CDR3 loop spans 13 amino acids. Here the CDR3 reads CAGSQAKNTEAFY. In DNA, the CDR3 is TGTGCCGGCAGTCAGGCTAAGAATACTGAAGCTTTCTAT.

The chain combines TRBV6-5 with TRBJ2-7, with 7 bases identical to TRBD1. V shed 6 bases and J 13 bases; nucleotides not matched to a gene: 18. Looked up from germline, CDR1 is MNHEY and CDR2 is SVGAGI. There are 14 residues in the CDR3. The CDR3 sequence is CASSLTWDSYDQYF. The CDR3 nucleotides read TGTGCCAGCAGCCTGACCTGGGACAGTTACGATCAATACTTC.

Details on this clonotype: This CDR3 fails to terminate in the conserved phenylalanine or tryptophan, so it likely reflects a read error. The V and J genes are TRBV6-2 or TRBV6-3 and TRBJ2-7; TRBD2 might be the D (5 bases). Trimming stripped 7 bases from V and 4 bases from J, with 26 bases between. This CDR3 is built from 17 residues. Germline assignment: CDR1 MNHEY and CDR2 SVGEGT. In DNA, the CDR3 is TGTGCCAGCAATCTCCGGAGAGATCAAGCGGTAGGGTACGAGCAGTACTTA. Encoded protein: CASNLRRDQAVGYEQYL.

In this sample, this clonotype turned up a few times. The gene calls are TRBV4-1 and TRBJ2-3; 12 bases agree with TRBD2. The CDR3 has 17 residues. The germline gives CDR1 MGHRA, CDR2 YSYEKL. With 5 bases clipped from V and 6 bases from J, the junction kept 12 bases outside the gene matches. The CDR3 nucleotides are TGCGCCAGCAGCTTCCGACTAGCGGGAGTGTCCGCGGATACGCAGTATTTT. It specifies CASSFRLAGVSADTQYF.

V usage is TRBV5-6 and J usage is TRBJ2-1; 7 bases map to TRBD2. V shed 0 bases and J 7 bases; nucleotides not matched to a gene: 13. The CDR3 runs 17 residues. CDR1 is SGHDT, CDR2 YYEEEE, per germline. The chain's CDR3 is CASSLGGPAGLGNEQFF. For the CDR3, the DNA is TGTGCCAGCAGCTTGGGAGGACCAGCGGGATTGGGTAATGAGCAGTTCTTC.

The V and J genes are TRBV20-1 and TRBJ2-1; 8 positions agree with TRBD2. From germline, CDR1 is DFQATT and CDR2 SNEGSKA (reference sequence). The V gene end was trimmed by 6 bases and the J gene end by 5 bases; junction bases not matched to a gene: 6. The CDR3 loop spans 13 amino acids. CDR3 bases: TGCAGTGCCGCACTCGGGGGGGACAATGAGCAGTTCTTC. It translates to CSAALGGDNEQFF.

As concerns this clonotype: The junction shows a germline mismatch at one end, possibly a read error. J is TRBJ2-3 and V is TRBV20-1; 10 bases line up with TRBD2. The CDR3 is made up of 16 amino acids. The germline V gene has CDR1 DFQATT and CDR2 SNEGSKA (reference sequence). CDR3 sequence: CIVLAGEGGGTDMQYF. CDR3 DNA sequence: TGCATTGTTCTAGCGGGAGAGGGAGGCGGCACAGATATGCAGTATTTT.

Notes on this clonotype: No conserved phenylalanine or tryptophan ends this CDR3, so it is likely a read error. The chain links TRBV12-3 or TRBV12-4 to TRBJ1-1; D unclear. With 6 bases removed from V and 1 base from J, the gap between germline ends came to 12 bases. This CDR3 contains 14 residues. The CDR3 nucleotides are TGTGCCAGCAGCTGGGCGGATTCGAACACTGAAGCTTTCATT. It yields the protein CASSWADSNTEAFI.

CDR3 nucleotide sequence: TGCAGCGTTGCTAGACTAGCGAACTCCAATGAGCAGTTCTTC. Protein product: CSVARLANSNEQFF. The J gene is TRBJ2-1, the V gene TRBV29-1; 8 nucleotides align to TRBD2. Germline CDR1 reads SQVTM; CDR2 reads ANQGSEA. J was trimmed by 6 bases and V by 4 bases; bases with no gene match: 8. This CDR3 is 14 amino acids long.

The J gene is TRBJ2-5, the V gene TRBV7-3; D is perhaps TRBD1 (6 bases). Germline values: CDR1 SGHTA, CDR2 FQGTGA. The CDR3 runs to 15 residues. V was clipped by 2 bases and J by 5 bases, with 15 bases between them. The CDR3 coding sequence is TGTGCCAGCAGCTTATTCGGTACAGGGTCCGAGACCCAGTACTTC. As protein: CASSLFGTGSETQYF.

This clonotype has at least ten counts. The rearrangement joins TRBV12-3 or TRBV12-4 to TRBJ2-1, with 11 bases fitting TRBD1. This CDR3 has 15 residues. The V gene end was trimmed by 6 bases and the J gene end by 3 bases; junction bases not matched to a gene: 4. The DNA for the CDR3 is TGTGCCAGCAGATCCGGGACAGGGGGCTACAATGAGCAGTTCTTC. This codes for CASRSGTGGYNEQFF.

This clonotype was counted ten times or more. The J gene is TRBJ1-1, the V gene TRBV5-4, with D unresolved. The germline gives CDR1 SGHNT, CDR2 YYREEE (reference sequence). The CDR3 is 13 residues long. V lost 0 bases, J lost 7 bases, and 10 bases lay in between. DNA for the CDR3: TGTGCCAGCAGCTTGGAGCCTGCTTATGAAGCTTTCTTT. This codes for CASSLEPAYEAFF.

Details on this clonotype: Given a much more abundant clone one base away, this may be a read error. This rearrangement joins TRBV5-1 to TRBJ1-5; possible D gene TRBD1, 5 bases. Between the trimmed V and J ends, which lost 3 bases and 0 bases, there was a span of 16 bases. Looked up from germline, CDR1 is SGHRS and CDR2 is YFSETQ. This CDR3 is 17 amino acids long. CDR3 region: CASSSEGSTYSNQPQHF. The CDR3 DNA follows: TGCGCCAGCAGCTCTGAGGGGAGTACCTATAGCAATCAGCCCCAGCATTTT. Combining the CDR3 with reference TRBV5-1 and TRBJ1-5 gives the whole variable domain KAGVTQTPRYLIKTRGQQVTLSCSPISGHRSVSWYQQTPGQGLQFLFEYFSETQRNKGNFPGRFSGRQFSNSRSEMNVSTLELGDSALYLCASSSEGSTYSNQPQHFGDGTRLSIL.